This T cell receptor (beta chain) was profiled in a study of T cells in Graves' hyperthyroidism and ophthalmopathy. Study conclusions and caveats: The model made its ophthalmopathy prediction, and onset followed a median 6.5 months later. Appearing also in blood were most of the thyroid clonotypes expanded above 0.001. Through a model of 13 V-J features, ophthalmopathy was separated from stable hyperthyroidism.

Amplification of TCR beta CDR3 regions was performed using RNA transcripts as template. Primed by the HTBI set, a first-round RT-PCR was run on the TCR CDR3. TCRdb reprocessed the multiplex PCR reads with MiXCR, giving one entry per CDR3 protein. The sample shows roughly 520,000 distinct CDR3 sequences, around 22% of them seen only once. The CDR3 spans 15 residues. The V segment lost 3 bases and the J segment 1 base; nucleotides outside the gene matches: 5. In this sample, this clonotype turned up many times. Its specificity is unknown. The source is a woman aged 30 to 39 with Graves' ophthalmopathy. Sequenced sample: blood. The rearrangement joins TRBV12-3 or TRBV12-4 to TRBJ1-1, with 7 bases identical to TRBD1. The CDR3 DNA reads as TGTGCCAGCAGTTTTGTCAGGGGGACGAACACTGAAGCTTTCTTT. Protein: CASSFVRGTNTEAFF.